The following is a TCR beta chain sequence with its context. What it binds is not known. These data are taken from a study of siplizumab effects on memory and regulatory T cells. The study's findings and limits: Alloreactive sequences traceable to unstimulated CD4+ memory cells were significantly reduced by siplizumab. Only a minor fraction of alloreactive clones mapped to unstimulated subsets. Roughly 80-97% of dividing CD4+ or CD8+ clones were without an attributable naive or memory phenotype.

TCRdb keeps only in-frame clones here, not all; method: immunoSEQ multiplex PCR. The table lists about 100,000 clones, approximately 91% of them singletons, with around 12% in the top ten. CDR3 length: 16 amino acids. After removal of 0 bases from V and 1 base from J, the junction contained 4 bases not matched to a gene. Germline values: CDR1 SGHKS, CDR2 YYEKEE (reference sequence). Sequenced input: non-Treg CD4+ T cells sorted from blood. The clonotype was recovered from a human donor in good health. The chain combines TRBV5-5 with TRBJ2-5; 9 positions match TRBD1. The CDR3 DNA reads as TGTGCCAGCAGCTTGGGCGGGACAGGGCCCCAAGAGACCCAGTACTTC. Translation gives CASSLGGTGPQETQYF.